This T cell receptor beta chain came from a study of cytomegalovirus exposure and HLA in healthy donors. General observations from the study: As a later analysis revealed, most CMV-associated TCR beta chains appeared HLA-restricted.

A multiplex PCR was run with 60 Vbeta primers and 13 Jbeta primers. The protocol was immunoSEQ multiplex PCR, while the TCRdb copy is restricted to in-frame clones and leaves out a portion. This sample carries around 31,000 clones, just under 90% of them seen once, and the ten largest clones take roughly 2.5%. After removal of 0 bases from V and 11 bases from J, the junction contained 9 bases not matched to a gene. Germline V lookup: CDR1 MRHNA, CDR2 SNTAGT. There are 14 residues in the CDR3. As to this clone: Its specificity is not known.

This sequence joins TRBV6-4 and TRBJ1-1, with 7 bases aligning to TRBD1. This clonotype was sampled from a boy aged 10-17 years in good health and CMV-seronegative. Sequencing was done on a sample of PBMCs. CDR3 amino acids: CASSDSTGARVAFF. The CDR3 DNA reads TGTGCCAGCAGTGACTCCACAGGGGCCCGGGTTGCTTTCTTT.